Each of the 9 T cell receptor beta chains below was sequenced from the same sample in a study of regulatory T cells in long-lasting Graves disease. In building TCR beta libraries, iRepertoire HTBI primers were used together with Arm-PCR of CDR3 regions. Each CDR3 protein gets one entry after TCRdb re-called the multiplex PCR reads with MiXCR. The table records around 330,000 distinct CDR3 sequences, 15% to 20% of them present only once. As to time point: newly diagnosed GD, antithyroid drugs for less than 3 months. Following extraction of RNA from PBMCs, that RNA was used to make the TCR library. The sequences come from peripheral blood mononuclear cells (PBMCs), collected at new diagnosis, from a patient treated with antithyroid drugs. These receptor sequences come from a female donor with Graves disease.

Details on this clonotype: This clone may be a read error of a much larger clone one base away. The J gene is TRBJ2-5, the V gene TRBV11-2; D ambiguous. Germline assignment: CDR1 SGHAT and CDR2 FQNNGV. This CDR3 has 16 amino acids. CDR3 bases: TGTGCCAGCAGCTTAATGGTGGCAGTCGGGCAAGAGACCCAGCACTTC. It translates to CASSLMVAVGQETQHF.

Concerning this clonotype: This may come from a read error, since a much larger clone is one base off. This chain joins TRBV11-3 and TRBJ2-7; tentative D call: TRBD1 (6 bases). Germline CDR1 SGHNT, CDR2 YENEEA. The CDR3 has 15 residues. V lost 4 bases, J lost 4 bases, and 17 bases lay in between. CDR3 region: CASSSWTAREYEQYF. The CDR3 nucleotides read TGTGCCAGCAGCTCCTGGACAGCACGAGAATACGAGCAGTACTTC.

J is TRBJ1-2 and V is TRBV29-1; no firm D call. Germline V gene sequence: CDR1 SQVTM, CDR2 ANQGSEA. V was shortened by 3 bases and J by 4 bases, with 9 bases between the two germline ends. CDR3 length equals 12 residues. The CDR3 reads CSVDEGGYGYTF. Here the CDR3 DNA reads TGCAGCGTTGATGAGGGCGGCTATGGCTACACCTTC.

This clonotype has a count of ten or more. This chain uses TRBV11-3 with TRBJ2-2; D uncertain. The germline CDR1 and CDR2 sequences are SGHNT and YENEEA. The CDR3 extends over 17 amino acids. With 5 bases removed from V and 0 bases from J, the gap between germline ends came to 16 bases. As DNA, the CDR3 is TGTGCCAGCAGCCCCCCGCGTCCGAGTTCGAACACCGGGGAGCTGTTTTTT. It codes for CASSPPRPSSNTGELFF.

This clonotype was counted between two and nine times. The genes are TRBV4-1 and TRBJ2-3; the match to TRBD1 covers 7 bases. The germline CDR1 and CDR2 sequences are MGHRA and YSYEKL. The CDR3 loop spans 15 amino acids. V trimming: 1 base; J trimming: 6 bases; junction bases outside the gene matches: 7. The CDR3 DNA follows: TGCGCCAGCAGCCAAGCGGCAGGGGGAATGGATACGCAGTATTTT. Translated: CASSQAAGGMDTQYF.

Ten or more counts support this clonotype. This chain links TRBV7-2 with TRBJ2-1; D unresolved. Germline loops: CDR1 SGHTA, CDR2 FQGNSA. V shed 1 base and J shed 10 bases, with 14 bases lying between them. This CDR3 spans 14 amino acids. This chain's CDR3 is CASSLVRLSKEQFF. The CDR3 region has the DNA TGTGCCAGCAGCTTAGTGCGGCTGAGCAAAGAGCAGTTCTTC. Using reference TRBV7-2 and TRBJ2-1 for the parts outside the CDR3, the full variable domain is GAGVSQSPSNKVTEKGKDVELRCDPISGHTALYWYRQSLGQGLEFLIYFQGNSAPDKSGLPSDRFSAERTGGSVSTLTIQRTQQEDSAVYLCASSLVRLSKEQFFGPGTRLTVL.

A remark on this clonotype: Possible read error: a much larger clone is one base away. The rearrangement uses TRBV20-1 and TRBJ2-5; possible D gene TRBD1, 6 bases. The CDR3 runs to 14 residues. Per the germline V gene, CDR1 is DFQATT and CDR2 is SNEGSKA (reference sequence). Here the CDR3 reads CSAREERGREAQYF. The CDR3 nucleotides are TGCAGTGCTAGAGAAGAAAGGGGGAGAGAGGCCCAGTACTTC.

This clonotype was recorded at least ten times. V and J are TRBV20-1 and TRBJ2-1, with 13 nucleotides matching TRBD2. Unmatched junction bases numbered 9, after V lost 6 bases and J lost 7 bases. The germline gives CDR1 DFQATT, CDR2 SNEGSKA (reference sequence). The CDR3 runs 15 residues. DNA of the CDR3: TGCAGTGCCGAGGAACCGGGACTAGCGGGAAATGAGCAGTTCTTC. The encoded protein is CSAEEPGLAGNEQFF.

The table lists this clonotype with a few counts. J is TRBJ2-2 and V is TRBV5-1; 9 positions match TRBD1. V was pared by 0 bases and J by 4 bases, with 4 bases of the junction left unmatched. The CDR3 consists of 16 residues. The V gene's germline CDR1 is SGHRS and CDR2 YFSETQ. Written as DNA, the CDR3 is TGCGCCAGCAGCTTGGGGGACAGGGTGCCCACCGGGGAGCTGTTTTTT. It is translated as CASSLGDRVPTGELFF.